One T cell receptor beta chain is described in this entry. Its antigen is still unknown. Donors had nominal health at sampling but likely had unrecorded immune exposures. The CDR3 sequence is 16 residues long. Trimming pared 7 bases from V and 8 bases from J, leaving 27 bases between. Germline V CDR1 and CDR2: SGHKS, YYEKEE (reference sequence). The data were obtained in a study of cytomegalovirus exposure and HLA in healthy donors. Study findings and constraints: The later analysis indicated that the majority of CMV-associated TCR beta chains appeared HLA-restricted. Some V segments (TRBV6-2 and TRBV6-3 among them) were excluded as indistinguishable. In a later analysis, V- and J-gene trimming of beta chains associated with a DCLRE1C missense variant, replicated independently.

PCR primers comprised 60 Vbeta and 13 Jbeta primers. Repertoires were generated with immunoSEQ multiplex PCR, while TCRdb's copy carries only in-frame clones and drops some. The sample has approximately 96,000 clones, 74% seen once. Source material: PBMCs. The receptor's source is a male donor in good health and CMV-seronegative. V is TRBV5-5 and J is TRBJ1-2, with TRBD1 as a possible D gene (5 bases). DNA of the CDR3: TGTGCCAGCTCCGCAGCAGCAGCCCCTAGGGGTTGGGGCTACACCTTC. Amino acids: CASSAAAAPRGWGYTF.